This T cell receptor beta chain was sequenced for a study of T cells in localized non-small cell lung cancer. TCRdb's copy holds only in-frame clones and misses some; the assay was immunoSEQ multiplex PCR. The table has 90,000 to 95,000 clones, approximately 91% seen once. Study results and limitations: Tumor trailed uninvolved adjacent lung in T cell clonality, which peaked there. Only one tumor region was sequenced, so heterogeneity remains possible. Higher blood T cell density tracked longer overall survival.

Regarding this clone: Its antigen is still unknown.

This CDR3 is built from 11 residues. Trimming removed 4 bases from V and 7 bases from J, with 6 bases in between. Germline-derived CDR1 and CDR2 are SGHKS and YYEKEE (reference sequence). The specimen was PBMCs, collected before any cancer treatment. The V call is TRBV5-5, the J call TRBJ2-1; no clear D gene. This TCR came from a woman aged 35 to 70 with stage II squamous cell lung carcinoma. CDR3 sequence reads: CASSAYNEQFF. CDR3 DNA sequence: TGTGCCAGCAGCGCGTATAATGAGCAGTTCTTC.